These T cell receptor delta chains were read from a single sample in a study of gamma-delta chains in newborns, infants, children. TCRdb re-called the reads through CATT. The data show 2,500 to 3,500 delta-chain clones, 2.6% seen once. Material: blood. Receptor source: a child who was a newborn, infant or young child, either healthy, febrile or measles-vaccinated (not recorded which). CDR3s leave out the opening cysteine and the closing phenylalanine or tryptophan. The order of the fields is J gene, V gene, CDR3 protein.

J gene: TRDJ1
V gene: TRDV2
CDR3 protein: ACDTYYSSTGPSVTDKLI

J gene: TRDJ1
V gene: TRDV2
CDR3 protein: ACDPLPGGPTDKLI

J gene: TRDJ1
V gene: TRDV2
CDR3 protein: ACDRLGGDPIRNTDKLI

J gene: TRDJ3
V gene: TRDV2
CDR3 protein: ACDTLSPTGGYAGDSWDTRQMF

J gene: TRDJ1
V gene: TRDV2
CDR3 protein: ACDPLKMTGGLYTDKLI

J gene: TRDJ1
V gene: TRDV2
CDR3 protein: ACDRPGAETDKLI

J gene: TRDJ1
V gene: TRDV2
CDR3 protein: ACDTIGTGGYTDKLI

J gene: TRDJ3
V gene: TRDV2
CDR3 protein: ACDTVGDSRDTRQMF

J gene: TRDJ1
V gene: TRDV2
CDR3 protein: ACDRLGDTTDKLI

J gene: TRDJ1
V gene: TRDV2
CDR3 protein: ACDPVGGETDKLI

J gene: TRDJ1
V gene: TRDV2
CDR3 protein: ACDRLGDTSDKLI

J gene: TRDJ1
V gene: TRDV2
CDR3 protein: ACDRLGMNTDKLI

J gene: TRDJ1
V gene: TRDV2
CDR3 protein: ACDHLTGGHYTDKLI

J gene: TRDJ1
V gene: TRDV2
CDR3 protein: ACHPITSGRYQGSDKLI

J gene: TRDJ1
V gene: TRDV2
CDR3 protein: ARDSIGTSLAGAALRDTDKLI

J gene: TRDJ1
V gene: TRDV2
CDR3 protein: ACDRLLLGADSTDKLI

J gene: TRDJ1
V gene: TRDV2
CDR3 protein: ACDKVLNRLGDTLGTDKPI

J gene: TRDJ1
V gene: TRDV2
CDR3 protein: ACDTVEWGIRELI

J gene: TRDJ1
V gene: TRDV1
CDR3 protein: ALGKPAFPLLGERDRKSCERVQGSDKLI

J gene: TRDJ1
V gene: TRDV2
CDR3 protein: ACDILAGDPSTDKLI

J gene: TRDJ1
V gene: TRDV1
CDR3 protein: ALGEPVPFRLENTDKLI

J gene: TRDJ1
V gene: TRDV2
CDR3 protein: ACDTLLLGDTLHDKLI

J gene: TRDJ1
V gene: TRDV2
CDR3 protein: ARDGVLGDTRHTDKLI

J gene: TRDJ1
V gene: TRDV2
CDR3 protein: ACDTLGLGARRIPGTDKLI

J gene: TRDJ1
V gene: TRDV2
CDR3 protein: ACDRLLTGGYDDKLI

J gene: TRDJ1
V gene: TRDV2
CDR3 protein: ACDTVTLTGEEESDKLI

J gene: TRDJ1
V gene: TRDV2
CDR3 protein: ACDTLLGDTPKLI

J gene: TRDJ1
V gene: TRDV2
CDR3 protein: ACDPVLGGGDTDKLI

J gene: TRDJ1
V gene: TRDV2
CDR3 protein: ACEPLVLGDTKTDKLI

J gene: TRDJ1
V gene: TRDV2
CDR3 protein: ACEGLRTGVPAYTDKLI

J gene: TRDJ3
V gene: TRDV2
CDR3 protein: ACDRVVLGDTERYAWDTRQMF

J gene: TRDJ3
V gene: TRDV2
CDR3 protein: ACDTLTGGYPKDRGSWDARQMF

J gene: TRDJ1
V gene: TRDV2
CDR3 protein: ACDTVGYKGTDKLI

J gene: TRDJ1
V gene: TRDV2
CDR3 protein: ACDTLGTRDKLI

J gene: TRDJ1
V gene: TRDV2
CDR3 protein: ACDPAGLGGRDTDKLI

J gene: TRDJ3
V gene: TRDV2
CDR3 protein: ACDTVGGLGTSWDTRQMF

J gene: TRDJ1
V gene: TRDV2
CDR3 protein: ACDTVGWGIPGTTDKLI

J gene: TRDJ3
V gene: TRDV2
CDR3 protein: ACDTWGGQPSSWDTRQMF

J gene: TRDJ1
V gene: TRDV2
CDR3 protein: ACDTVPTGNKEYTDKLI

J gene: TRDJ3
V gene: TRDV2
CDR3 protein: ACDFLGDISSWDTRQMF

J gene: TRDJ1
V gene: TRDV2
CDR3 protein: ACDTLGRTGDSLYTDKLI

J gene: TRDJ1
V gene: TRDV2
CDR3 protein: ACDQLGDSHTDKLI

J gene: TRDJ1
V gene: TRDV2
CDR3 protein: ACDNVATGPPGAPEKTFYLTDKLI

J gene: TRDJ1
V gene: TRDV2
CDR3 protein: ACDTLYSGGLVDKLI

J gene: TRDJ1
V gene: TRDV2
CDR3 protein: ACDVLGVTDKLI

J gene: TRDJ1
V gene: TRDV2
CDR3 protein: ACDTLGDTTDKLI

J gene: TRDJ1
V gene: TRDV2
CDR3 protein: ACDTLNKPNTDKLI

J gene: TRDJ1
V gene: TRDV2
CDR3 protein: ACDTVGTGGYRDTDKLI

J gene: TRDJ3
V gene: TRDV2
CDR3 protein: ACDTIDPRTGGSRDTRQMF

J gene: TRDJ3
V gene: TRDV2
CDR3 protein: ACDTAGGYWDTRQMF

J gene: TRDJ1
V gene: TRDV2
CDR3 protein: ACDTVQRPGIYTDKLI

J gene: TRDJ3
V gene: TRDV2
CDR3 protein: ACDPTPSYERAGGPHRSWGTRQMF

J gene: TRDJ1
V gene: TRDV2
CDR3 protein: ACDKLGYTDKLI

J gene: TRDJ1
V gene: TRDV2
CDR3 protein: ACDTLGDTSDKLI

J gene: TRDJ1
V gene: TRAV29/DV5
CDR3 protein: SVLLCSKRRPYPTGWGIDTDKLI